This TCR beta chain derives from a study of blood T cell repertoires in COVID-19. About the study: Sites across the United States, Italy and Spain contributed samples from acute and convalescent COVID-19. Nucleic acid was either cDNA or gDNA, and it came from T cells, B-cell-depleted T cells, or PBMCs.

Residents of approximately 25 US areas, aged about 18 to 95 years, made up the participants. Participants were placed into cohorts based on the clinical history they reported. Trimming stripped 2 bases from V and 7 bases from J, with 14 bases between. CDR3 length: 14 residues. The germline V gene has CDR1 WNHNN and CDR2 SYGVQD (reference sequence). Measured with immunoSEQ multiplex PCR; TCRdb has only the in-frame clones, and not every one. The table shows 490,000 or so clones, with approximately 86% occurring only once. This clonotype was obtained from a woman aged 55 to 70 who had recovered from COVID-19. The sample taken for sequencing was PBMCs or T cells enriched from blood (not recorded which). The chain has TRBV10-1 and TRBJ1-1; possibly TRBD1 for D (5 bases). The CDR3 protein is CASSETRALSEAFF. The DNA of the CDR3 is TGCGCCAGCAGTGAGACCAGGGCTCTAAGTGAAGCTTTCTTT.